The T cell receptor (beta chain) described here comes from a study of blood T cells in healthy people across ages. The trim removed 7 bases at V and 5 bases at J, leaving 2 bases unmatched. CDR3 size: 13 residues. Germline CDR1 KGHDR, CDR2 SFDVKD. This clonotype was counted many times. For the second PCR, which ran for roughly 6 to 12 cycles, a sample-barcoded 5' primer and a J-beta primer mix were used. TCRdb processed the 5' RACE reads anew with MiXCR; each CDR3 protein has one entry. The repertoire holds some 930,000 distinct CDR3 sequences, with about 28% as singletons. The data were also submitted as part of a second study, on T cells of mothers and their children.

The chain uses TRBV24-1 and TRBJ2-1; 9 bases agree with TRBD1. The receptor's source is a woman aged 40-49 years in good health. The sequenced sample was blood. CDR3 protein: CATSRTGDNEQFF. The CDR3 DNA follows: TGTGCCACCAGCCGGACAGGGGACAATGAGCAGTTCTTC.